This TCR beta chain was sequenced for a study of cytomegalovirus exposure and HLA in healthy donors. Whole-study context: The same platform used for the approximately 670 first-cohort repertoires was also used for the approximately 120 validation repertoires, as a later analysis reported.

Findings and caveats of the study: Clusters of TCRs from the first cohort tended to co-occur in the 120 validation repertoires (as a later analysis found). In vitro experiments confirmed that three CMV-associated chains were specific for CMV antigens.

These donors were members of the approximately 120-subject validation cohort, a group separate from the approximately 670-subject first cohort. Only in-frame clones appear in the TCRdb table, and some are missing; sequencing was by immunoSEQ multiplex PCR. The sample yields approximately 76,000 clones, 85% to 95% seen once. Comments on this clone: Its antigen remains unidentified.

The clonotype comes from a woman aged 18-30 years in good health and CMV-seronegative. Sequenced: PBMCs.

The CDR3 loop is CASSISTVDTGELFF. The CDR3 nucleotides are TGTGCCAGTAGTATCTCCACAGTTGACACCGGGGAGCTGTTTTTT. The chain has TRBV19 and TRBJ2-2; D unresolved. Trimming removed 3 bases from V and 3 bases from J, with 11 bases in between. The CDR3 is made up of 15 amino acids. Germline V gene sequence: CDR1 LNHDA, CDR2 SQIVND (reference sequence).